The 4 T cell receptor beta chains below come from one sample, sequenced in a study of blood T cell repertoires in COVID-19 (dated by TCRdb to the early 2020s). Preparation of the library involved the immunoSEQ multiplex PCR assay. The table comes from immuneACCESS by way of TCRdb, which keeps in-frame sequences with V and J called. Part of the clones is missing from these tables; in studies checked, under half for an unresolved V gene and the rest for unknown reasons. Counted in this sample were around 70,000 clones; 80% to 90% of them appeared once. The ten largest make up about 9.1% of the sample. Sequenced input: peripheral blood. The receptor set was obtained from an older man with acute or convalescent COVID-19.

The chain carries TRBV7-8 and TRBJ2-7; a possible D gene is TRBD2 (7 bases). CDR3 length equals 16 residues. In germline, CDR1 is SGHVS, CDR2 FQNEAQ. V was pared by 0 bases and J by 7 bases, with 19 bases between. CDR3 bases: TGTGCCAGCAGCTTAGCCACGGGGGGCAGCCTGGAAGAGCAGTACTTC. Amino acid sequence: CASSLATGGSLEEQYF.

This chain uses TRBV2 with TRBJ1-2; D unresolved. CDR1 SNHLY and CDR2 FYNNEI come from the germline V gene. The CDR3 sequence is 14 residues long. V lost 4 bases, J lost 7 bases, and 16 bases lay in between. The CDR3 loop reads CASSVAMETIGYTF. CDR3 DNA sequence: TGTGCCAGCAGTGTAGCCATGGAAACTATTGGCTACACCTTC.

This chain connects TRBV19 to TRBJ1-6; no firm D call. Trimming removed 3 bases from V and 7 bases from J, with 10 bases in between. Germline V lookup: CDR1 LNHDA, CDR2 SQIVND (reference sequence). The CDR3 extends over 14 amino acids. In DNA, the CDR3 is TGTGCCAGTAGTATCCGGGGAGGGAATTCACCCCTCCACTTT. This gives the protein CASSIRGGNSPLHF.

The CDR3 DNA follows: TGTGCCAGCAGGGGACAGGCGAATTCACCCCTCCACTTT. Its protein is CASRGQANSPLHF. The chain couples TRBV12-3 or TRBV12-4 to TRBJ1-6; 8 bases align to TRBD1. V trimming: 6 bases; J trimming: 7 bases; junction bases outside the gene matches: 2. The CDR3 totals 13 residues.